This TCR beta chain was sequenced in a study of T cell responses to AZD1222 COVID-19 vaccine. CDR1 and CDR2 (germline): KGHSH, LQKENI. The CDR3 is 15 amino acids. V dropped 2 bases and J dropped 6 bases, with 14 bases sitting between them. Concerning this clone itself: No antigen is known for it.

The study, taken as a whole, reports: The sample set comprised mostly white British donors with more females, and clonal diversity was possibly underestimated. After the peak T cell response, and only then, were repertoires sampled. Per reports, nearly half of all spike-specific TCRs target regions that are unmutated in variants.

The table came from immunoSEQ multiplex PCR; TCRdb's copy has only in-frame clones and leaves some out. The data hold 90,000 to 100,000 clones, with 85% observed a single time. This TCR was sampled from an adult who received the AZD1222 COVID-19 vaccine. The chain employs TRBV18 and TRBJ1-5, with D tentatively TRBD1 (5 bases). Sequences were derived from peripheral blood, sampled 28 days after the second AZD1222 dose. The CDR3 sequence is CASSPAQGIGQPQHF. The DNA of the CDR3 is TGTGCCAGCTCACCAGCCCAGGGAATCGGTCAGCCCCAGCATTTT.